The T cell receptor beta chain under discussion was sequenced for a study of blood T cell repertoires in COVID-19. CDR1 and CDR2 from the germline V gene are KGHSH and LQKENI. CDR3 length equals 15 residues. The V gene lost 9 bases and the J gene lost 0 bases, with 17 bases spanning the gap. Clones were sequenced by immunoSEQ multiplex PCR, and TCRdb holds only the in-frame ones, with some missing. The table has 120,000 to 150,000 clones, less than 90% seen once; the top ten hold less than 6%. The chain carries TRBV18 and TRBJ1-2; the D is unclear. This clonotype originated in a woman in her forties or fifties who had been exposed to COVID-19. Sequencing input: PBMCs or T cells enriched from blood (not recorded which). Here the CDR3 DNA reads TGTGCCAGTTCCAACCGGGTCCGCTCTAACTATGGCTACACCTTC. Amino acids: CASSNRVRSNYGYTF.